These T cell receptor beta chains were read from a single sample in a study of synovial regulatory T cells in juvenile arthritis. Here immunoSEQ multiplex PCR was the method, and the copy in TCRdb shows in-frame clones only, minus some. This sample contains 6,100 or so clones. Input material: Treg cells from blood. Receptor source: a donor between 2 and 29 years old with juvenile idiopathic arthritis. The CDR3 runs from the conserved cysteine through the conserved F or W. Clone size is shown for a subset of rows, as once, few, many or a class of expanded clone.

J,V,length,size,CDR3
TRBJ1-2,TRBV28,14,.,CASSRYRVRYGYTF
TRBJ2-3,TRBV5-1,13,medium-sized,CASSLASTDTQYF
TRBJ2-3,TRBV5-1,17,.,CASSLGPPGLGPDTQYF
TRBJ1-5,TRBV7-8,19,.,CASSLKPQGIWGGNQPQHF
TRBJ2-2,TRBV6-1,14,.,CASSERWGTGELFF
TRBJ1-5,TRBV29-1,14,.,CSVWDRGSNQPQHF
TRBJ1-1,TRBV9,13,.,CASSPTQNTEAFF
TRBJ2-3,TRBV30,19,.,CAWSVSGVVRPVVTDTQYF
TRBJ2-3,TRBV7-9,16,.,CASSPGNSGTPDTQYF
TRBJ2-3,TRBV7-2,15,.,CASSFFRDFTDTQYF
TRBJ1-2,TRBV5-1,12,medium-sized,CASRTGVYGYTF
TRBJ2-7,TRBV5-1,15,.,CASSLLRSSGYEQYF
TRBJ2-5,TRBV7-8,15,.,CASSLVVYFQETQYF
TRBJ1-1,TRBV25-1,12,.,CASSGGYTEAFF
TRBJ2-1,TRBV27,15,.,CASRRDRNIYNEQFF
TRBJ2-1,TRBV28,14,.,CASRRLAEHNEQFF
TRBJ1-1,TRBV7-9,14,.,CASSSHRPNTEAFF
TRBJ1-1,TRBV4-1,17,.,CASSHADRREMNTEAFF
TRBJ2-7,TRBV6-1,12,.,CASNHRGHEQYF
TRBJ2-2,TRBV5-1,16,.,CASSLGVAGLTGELFF
TRBJ1-6,TRBV6-1,15,medium-sized,CASSDGTVYNSPLHF
TRBJ2-1,TRBV29-1,17,.,CSVRTSPETRPYNEQFF
TRBJ2-3,TRBV29-1,15,.,CSVEIPRGPPDTQYF
TRBJ1-4,TRBV5-6,17,.,CASSLVGGRDRGEKLFF
TRBJ2-3,TRBV7-9,16,.,CASSSGLAGATDTQYF
TRBJ2-7,TRBV20-1,10,.,CSAQVHEQYF
TRBJ2-2,TRBV18,14,.,CASSPGQGTGELFF
TRBJ2-7,TRBV27,14,medium-sized,CASSRSTGLYEQYF
TRBJ2-3,TRBV18,16,.,CASSPVTKGTTDTQYF
TRBJ2-5,TRBV2,14,.,CATGPQGLQETQYF
TRBJ2-7,TRBV15,16,.,CATSRHRQGYSYEQYF
TRBJ2-1,TRBV27,14,.,CASSLSTGTLQRFF
TRBJ2-1,TRBV9,17,.,CASSVGVASGRGNEQFF
TRBJ1-1,TRBV5-1,13,.,CASSLPQSTYAFF
TRBJ1-4,TRBV7-6,13,.,CASSLIGNEKLFF
TRBJ1-3,TRBV12-5,16,.,CASGPAGLASGNTIYF
TRBJ2-7,TRBV28,17,.,CASSLVRQDLSSYEQYF
TRBJ2-7,TRBV28,16,.,CASSSVPWGSSYEQYF
TRBJ2-3,TRBV7-6,21,.,CASSLRSHPWRETPEGDTQYF
TRBJ1-1,TRBV6-5,14,.,CASSSPRDRGQAFF
TRBJ2-3,TRBV6-5,15,.,CASSYYGTGTDTQYF
TRBJ2-5,TRBV18,14,.,CASSPLTGLETQYF
TRBJ2-1,TRBV9,17,.,CASSPPAPVPSYNEQFF
TRBJ1-5,TRBV7-9,14,medium-sized,CASSSPQVNQPQHF
TRBJ2-7,TRBV18,15,.,CASSLMGQPTYEQYF
TRBJ2-2,TRBV18,16,.,CASSPYVLADTGELFF
TRBJ1-5,TRBV28,13,.,CASSLTKFQPQHF
TRBJ1-3,TRBV15,17,.,CATSRGGQGDAGNTIYF
TRBJ2-3,TRBV18,16,.,CASSSPGLGRTDTQYF
TRBJ1-2,TRBV27,12,.,CASSLGGLGYTF
TRBJ2-1,TRBV7-6,15,.,CASSLLRSSYNEQFF